Given below is one TCR beta chain in context. Generated by immunoSEQ multiplex PCR, the TCRdb table keeps only in-frame clones and is missing some. The table lists 180,000 or so clones, about 81% of them singletons. The data were taken from a study of blood T cell repertoires in COVID-19. Trimming cost V 5 bases and J 0 bases, with 7 bases left between them. This CDR3 has 14 residues. Germline CDR1 SEHNR, CDR2 FQNEAQ (reference sequence). Seattle cases were enrolled at active infection and followed longitudinally. Material for sequencing was peripheral blood. The chain joins TRBV7-9 to TRBJ2-2, with D hard to call. This clonotype was obtained from an elderly woman with COVID-19, enrolled during active disease. The CDR3 DNA reads TGTGCCAGCAGCACGACAACGAACACCGGGGAGCTGTTTTTT. Translation: CASSTTTNTGELFF.